These T cell receptor beta chains were read from a single sample in a study of T cells in Graves' hyperthyroidism and ophthalmopathy. MiXCR, run by TCRdb on the multiplex PCR reads, gives a single entry per CDR3 protein. The sample shows fewer than 500,000 distinct CDR3 sequences, around 15% of them seen only once. Sequencing used blood. The origin of the receptors is a man younger than 30 with Graves' ophthalmopathy. Both conserved end residues are part of each CDR3. A D gene is named only where the DNA matches it firmly. Clone size is stated in some rows and not others, as once, few, many or a class when expanded.

clone_size d_call j_call v_call cdr3_nt cdr3_aa
- TRBD2 TRBJ2-3 TRBV7-9 TGTGCCAGCAGCTTAGGCGGGGGGGCCACAGATACGCAGTATTTT CASSLGGGATDTQYF
- - TRBJ1-4 TRBV19 TGTGCCAGTACCCCGGGAGGTCGTGAAAAACTGTTTTTT CASTPGGREKLFF
many - TRBJ1-1 TRBV7-9 TGTGCCAGCAGCTTCAACGGGAACACTGAAGCTTTCTTT CASSFNGNTEAFF
many TRBD2 TRBJ2-5 TRBV3-1 TGTGCCAGCAGCCAAGGAACGGGAGGGACCCAGGGAGAGACCCAGTACTTC CASSQGTGGTQGETQYF
- - TRBJ2-1 TRBV6-5 TGTGCCAGCAGTTACTCCCTCCACGGTGACAATGAGCAGTTCTTC CASSYSLHGDNEQFF
few - TRBJ1-5 TRBV14 TGTGCCAGCAGCCAAGGACGTTTCGGGCCCCAGCATTTT CASSQGRFGPQHF
many - TRBJ1-3 TRBV20-1 TGCAGTGCTAGAGATCTGGAAAACACCATATATTTT CSARDLENTIYF
- TRBD2 TRBJ2-5 TRBV5-5 TGTGCCAGCAGCTTTTACGGGACTAGCGGGAGAGGACAAGAGACCCAGTACTTC CASSFYGTSGRGQETQYF
many - TRBJ2-3 TRBV28 TGTGCCAGCAGTTTGCCGCGGCAGGGAATAGATACGCAGTATTTT CASSLPRQGIDTQYF
many TRBD2 TRBJ2-3 TRBV7-3 TGTGCCAGCAGCGATTGGGGGGGACCAGATACGCAGTATTTT CASSDWGGPDTQYF
few - TRBJ1-3 TRBV3-1 TGTGCCAGCAGCCAAGATTGGACGAGCTCTGGAAACACCATATATTTT CASSQDWTSSGNTIYF
- - TRBJ2-4 TRBV7-9 TGTGCCAGCAGCTTAGGGGGACTAGCCAAAAACATTCAGTACTTC CASSLGGLAKNIQYF
few TRBD2 TRBJ2-3 TRBV7-9 TGTGCCAGCAGCTTAGGCCTAGCGGGAACGGGGTCCCCAGATACGCAGTATTTT CASSLGLAGTGSPDTQYF
- - TRBJ2-7 TRBV19 TGTGCCAGTAGTATAGCGGGGAGCTCCTACGAGCAGTACTTC CASSIAGSSYEQYF
many - TRBJ1-1 TRBV28 TGTGCCAGCAGTTCGCGGCCAAGATCATATACTGAAGCTTTCTTT CASSSRPRSYTEAFF
many - TRBJ2-5 TRBV20-1 TGCAGTGGGGCGGAGGGGGAGACCCAGTACTTC CSGAEGETQYF
- TRBD1 TRBJ2-1 TRBV6-4 TGTGCCAGCAGTCAGGGGACAGTTTGGGATGAGCAGTTCTTC CASSQGTVWDEQFF
many - TRBJ2-3 TRBV7-8 TGTGCCAGCAGCTTACAGGGAGTGAAAGATACGCAGTATTTT CASSLQGVKDTQYF
- - TRBJ2-3 TRBV30 TGTACCTGGAGTGTACCCGGGGCGGGCACAGATACGCAGTATTTT CTWSVPGAGTDTQYF
- - TRBJ2-1 TRBV6-2/TRBV6-3 TGTGCCAGCAGTTACCTACCCCCCTCCTACAATGAGCAGTTCTTC CASSYLPPSYNEQFF
many - TRBJ1-5 TRBV20-1 TGCAGTGCTGCGGACGTAGAATTAGGTCAGCCCCAGCATTTT CSAADVELGQPQHF
few - TRBJ1-4 TRBV12-3/TRBV12-4 TGTGCCAGCAGTCGGGGACGTACTAATGAAAAACTGGTTTTT CASSRGRTNEKLVF
- TRBD1 TRBJ1-6 TRBV20-1 TGCAGTGCAAAGACAGGGGGACAAACGCTCAGTGGTTCACCCCTCCACTTT CSAKTGGQTLSGSPLHF
many - TRBJ2-3 TRBV2 TGTGCCAGCAGTGGTCTTGATACGCAGTATTTT CASSGLDTQYF
- - TRBJ2-3 TRBV6-1 TGTGCCAGCAGCTCGGGCAGGGATGCAGATACGCAGTATTTT CASSSGRDADTQYF
many - TRBJ1-1 TRBV7-9 TGTGCCAGCAGCTTAGCTGGTATACCTGAAGCTTTCTTT CASSLAGIPEAFF
many - TRBJ1-1 TRBV5-1 TGCGCCAGCAGCTTGATAGTGGGGACTGAAGCTTTCTTT CASSLIVGTEAFF
- - TRBJ1-5 TRBV3-1 TGTGCCAGCAGCCAAGATTACGGGGTCAATCAGCCCCAGCATTTT CASSQDYGVNQPQHF
- TRBD1 TRBJ1-2 TRBV7-3 TGTGCCAGCAGCTTAGCAGGGGGCATGGGCTATGGCTACACCTTC CASSLAGGMGYGYTF
many TRBD1 TRBJ1-2 TRBV5-1 TGCGCCAGCAGCGTAGCCGGAGGGGGACAGCGCTCCGGCTACACCTTC CASSVAGGGQRSGYTF
many - TRBJ2-7 TRBV30 TGTGCCTGGAGCGACAGCTCCTACGAGCAGTACTTC CAWSDSSYEQYF
many - TRBJ2-7 TRBV5-1 TGCGCCAGCAGCTTGGAGTACTATCCGGGAGTCAACGAGCAGTACTTC CASSLEYYPGVNEQYF
- - TRBJ1-6 TRBV27 TGTGCCAGCGGTCTAACAACGTATAATTCACCCCTCCACTTT CASGLTTYNSPLHF
- - TRBJ1-2 TRBV5-1 TGCGCCAGCAGCTTGGATAGGACAACTGCTATAGAGGGCTACACCTTC CASSLDRTTAIEGYTF
few TRBD2 TRBJ2-1 TRBV9 TGTGCCAGCAGCGTAATGTCTAGCGGGGGGGCGAGGAATGAGCAGTTCTTC CASSVMSSGGARNEQFF
few - TRBJ1-2 TRBV19 TGTGCCAGTAGGGGGGCCCGTATTGGCTACACCTTC CASRGARIGYTF
once TRBD1 TRBJ2-5 TRBV30 TGTGCCAGAGGGACAGGGGGGTGGGAGACCCAGTACTTC CARGTGGWETQYF
few - TRBJ1-5 TRBV18 TGTGCCAGCTCACTAATTAATGCGGGGAGCAATCAGCCCCAGCATTTT CASSLINAGSNQPQHF
- - TRBJ1-1 TRBV24-1 TGTGCCACCAGTGATCAGGACAATGAAGCTTTCTTT CATSDQDNEAFF
- TRBD2 TRBJ2-2 TRBV6-1 TGTGCCAGCAGTCCCGGGACTAGCGGGCCGAACACCGGGGAGCTGTTTTTT CASSPGTSGPNTGELFF
few - TRBJ1-3 TRBV7-8 TGTGCCAGCAGTCAACAGCGATGGAGCTCTGGAAACACCATATATTTT CASSQQRWSSGNTIYF
many TRBD2 TRBJ2-3 TRBV11-2 TGTGCCAGCAGCCCTACTAGCGGGGGAGGGATCACAGATACGCAGTATTTT CASSPTSGGGITDTQYF
- - TRBJ2-2 TRBV12-3/TRBV12-4 TGTGCCGGCAGTTTACGAGCGACCGGGGAGCTGTTTTTT CAGSLRATGELFF
many - TRBJ1-6 TRBV12-3/TRBV12-4 TGTGCCAGCAGTTCAAAGGACAGCTCCTATAATTCACCCCTCCACTTT CASSSKDSSYNSPLHF
- - TRBJ1-6 TRBV10-2 TGCGCCAGCAGTACACTATGGGACACCAAGAATTCACCCCTCCACTTT CASSTLWDTKNSPLHF
many TRBD2 TRBJ2-7 TRBV5-1 TGCGCCAGCAGCACGGGACTAGCGGAGACCTACGAGCAGTACTTC CASSTGLAETYEQYF
many - TRBJ2-3 TRBV3-1 TGTGCCAGCAGCCAAGATGTGTCGAGCTACCCTACAGATACGCAGTATTTT CASSQDVSSYPTDTQYF
many - TRBJ1-4 TRBV12-3/TRBV12-4 TGTGCCAGCAGAACCGGGACAACGGATGAAAAACTGTTTTTT CASRTGTTDEKLFF
many - TRBJ2-1 TRBV6-1 TGTGCCAGCAGTTTTTCGGACGGAGTAGGGCAGTTCTTC CASSFSDGVGQFF
- TRBD1 TRBJ1-2 TRBV11-3 TGTGCCAGCAGACGGGACAGGGCCAACTATGGCTACACCTTC CASRRDRANYGYTF
many TRBD1 TRBJ2-7 TRBV7-8 TGTGCCAGCAGCCGATCGGGACAGTCCTACGAGCAGTACTTC CASSRSGQSYEQYF
many - TRBJ2-2 TRBV24-1 TGTGCCACCAGTGATCTGATATCGAACACCGGGGAGCTGTTTTTT CATSDLISNTGELFF
many - TRBJ1-2 TRBV30 TGTGCCTGGAGTGTAATGGGAGCTAACTATGGCTACACCTTC CAWSVMGANYGYTF
many - TRBJ2-7 TRBV13 TGTGCCAGCAGCTTAGAAGTGGAGTACGAGCAGTACTTC CASSLEVEYEQYF
- - TRBJ2-5 TRBV6-6 TGTGCCAGCAGTTACTGGTCAATCCAAGAGACCCAGTACTTC CASSYWSIQETQYF
many - TRBJ2-7 TRBV11-2 TGTGCCAGCAATCCCGTCGGCGGGGGCAGCTACGAGCAGTACTTC CASNPVGGGSYEQYF
- TRBD2 TRBJ2-7 TRBV20-1 TGCAGTGCTAGTGACCCGGGACTAGCGGGATACGAGCAGTACTTC CSASDPGLAGYEQYF